This entry features one TCR beta chain sequence. The antigen remains undetermined. Researchers took RNA transcripts and amplified TCR beta CDR3 regions from them. HTBI primers were employed in first-round RT-PCR, then a second-round multiplex PCR followed. TCRdb re-derived calls from the multiplex PCR reads in MiXCR, one entry per CDR3 protein. Among hundreds of thousands of distinct CDR3 sequences listed, around 40% were seen once. The data originate from a study of Graves' ophthalmopathy and Graves' hyperthyroidism. The V end was cut by 4 bases, the J end by 0 bases, with 10 bases between. The CDR3 length is 15 residues. Germline assignment: CDR1 MGHRA and CDR2 YSYEKL. Regarding the study as a whole: Blood samples also showed most expanded thyroid clonotypes exceeding 0.001 frequency. As the model predicted ophthalmopathy progression, it achieved a sensitivity of around 70% and a specificity of about 72%.

This sequence joins TRBV4-1 and TRBJ1-5, with TRBD1 as a possible D gene (5 bases). Input material: peripheral blood. This TCR derives from an adult man with Graves' ophthalmopathy. The CDR3 DNA is TGCGCCAGCAGCCCCGACAGTGTTAGCAATCAGCCCCAGCATTTT. Translating gives CASSPDSVSNQPQHF.